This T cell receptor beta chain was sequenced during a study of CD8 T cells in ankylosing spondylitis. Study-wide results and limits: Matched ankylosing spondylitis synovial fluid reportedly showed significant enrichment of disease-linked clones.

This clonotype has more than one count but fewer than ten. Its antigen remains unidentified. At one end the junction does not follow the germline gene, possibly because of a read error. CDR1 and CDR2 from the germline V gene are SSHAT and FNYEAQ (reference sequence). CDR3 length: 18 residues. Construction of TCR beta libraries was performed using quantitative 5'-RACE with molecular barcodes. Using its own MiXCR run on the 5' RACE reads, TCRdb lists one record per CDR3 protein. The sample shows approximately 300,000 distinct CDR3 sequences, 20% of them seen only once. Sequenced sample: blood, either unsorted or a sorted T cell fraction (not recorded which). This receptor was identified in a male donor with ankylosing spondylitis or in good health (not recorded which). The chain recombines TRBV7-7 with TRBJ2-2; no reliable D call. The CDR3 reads CASSLGFRFYSNTGELFF. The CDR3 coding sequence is TGTGCTAGCAGCTTAGGCTTTCGCTTTTACAGCAACACCGGGGAGCTGTTTTTT.